This T cell receptor beta chain was obtained from a study of Tregs in tolerant kidney transplant recipients. Study-wide results and limits: Biological reproducibility was not directly addressed in this study. Some patients' samples used different primers over time, so nucleotide sequences weren't comparable. The small number of patients limits these findings pending further validation.

The germline V gene encodes CDR1 SGDLS and CDR2 YYNGEE. V lost 0 bases to trimming and J lost 3 bases; unmatched junction nucleotides: 4. The CDR3 consists of 16 residues. Method: immunoSEQ multiplex PCR; TCRdb's copy keeps in-frame clones and lacks some. The sample yields approximately 60,000 clones, 70% to 90% seen once. Of note for this clone: The antigen remains unidentified.

Recipients received nonmyeloablative bone marrow transplants from related graft donors, with transient mixed chimerism. CD4+CD25+CD127- Tregs, CD4+CD25- non-Tregs, CD4 and CD8 cells were sorted. The source of this sequence is a human patient who received a combined kidney and bone marrow transplant. Some T cells here may be from the graft donor. The chain links TRBV9 to TRBJ2-1, with 9 positions matching TRBD2. The sample consisted of CD4+ T cells from blood (PBMCs), taken 6 months after the transplant. CDR3 coding DNA: TGTGCCAGCAGCGTAGCGGGGACTAGCAACTACAATGAGCAGTTCTTC. It yields the protein CASSVAGTSNYNEQFF. The whole variable domain, remainder taken from reference TRBV9 and TRBJ2-1, is DSGVTQTPKHLITATGQRVTLRCSPRSGDLSVYWYQQSLDQGLQFLIQYYNGEERAKGNILERFSAQQFPDLHSELNLSSLELGDSALYFCASSVAGTSNYNEQFFGPGTRLTVL.